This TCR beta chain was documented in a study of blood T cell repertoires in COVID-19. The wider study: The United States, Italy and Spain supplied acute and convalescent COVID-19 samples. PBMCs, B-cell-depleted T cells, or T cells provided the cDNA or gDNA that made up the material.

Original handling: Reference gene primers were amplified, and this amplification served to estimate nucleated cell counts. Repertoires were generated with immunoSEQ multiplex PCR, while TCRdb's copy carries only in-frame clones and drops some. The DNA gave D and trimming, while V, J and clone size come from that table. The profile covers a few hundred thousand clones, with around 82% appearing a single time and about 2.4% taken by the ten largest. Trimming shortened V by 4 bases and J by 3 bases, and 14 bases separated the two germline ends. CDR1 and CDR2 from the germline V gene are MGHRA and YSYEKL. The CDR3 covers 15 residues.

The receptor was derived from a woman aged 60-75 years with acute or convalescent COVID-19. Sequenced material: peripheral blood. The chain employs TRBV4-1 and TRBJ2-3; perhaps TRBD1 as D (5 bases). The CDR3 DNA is TGCGCCAGCAGCCTAGAGACAGACTCTACAGATACGCAGTATTTT. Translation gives CASSLETDSTDTQYF.